This T cell receptor beta chain comes out of a study of early T cells in non-severe SARS-CoV-2 infection. This clonotype turned up a few times. The J segment lost 6 bases and the V segment lost 7 bases, leaving 8 bases of the junction unmatched. CDR3 length: 15 amino acids. CDR1 is SGHRS and CDR2 is YFSETQ in the germline V gene. The TCR library protocol attached unique molecular identifiers to the individual cDNA molecules. TCRdb re-analysed the 5' RACE reads in MiXCR, keeping a single row per CDR3 protein. The data contain tens of thousands of distinct CDR3 sequences, roughly 12% of them singletons.

This TCR came from an adult who was a healthcare worker with PCR-confirmed SARS-CoV-2 infection or an uninfected control (not recorded which). Sequences were obtained from whole blood. The chain couples TRBV5-1 to TRBJ2-3; 13 nucleotides match TRBD2. The CDR3 loop is CASLLAGGPGDTQYF. The CDR3 DNA follows: TGCGCCAGCCTACTAGCGGGAGGGCCAGGGGATACGCAGTATTTT.